Following are 4 T cell receptor beta chains from one sample sequenced in a study of early T cells in non-severe SARS-CoV-2 infection. In TCRdb, the 5' RACE reads were re-called with MiXCR into one record per CDR3 protein. The sample has tens of thousands of distinct CDR3 sequences; about 11% are singletons. The sequenced material came from whole blood. All receptors come from an adult who was a healthcare worker with PCR-confirmed SARS-CoV-2 infection or an uninfected control (not recorded which).

The V gene is TRBV20-1, the J gene TRBJ1-6, with 7 bases matching TRBD1. The CDR3 is made up of 14 amino acids. The V and J ends lost 5 bases and 7 bases, in that order; junction bases with no gene match: 8. Germline V gene sequence: CDR1 DFQATT, CDR2 SNEGSKA (reference sequence). The CDR3 nucleotides read TGCAGTGCTCAGAGGGACAGTGAGAATTCACCCCTCCACTTT. It translates to CSAQRDSENSPLHF.

This clonotype was seen a few times. The chain is built from TRBV10-3 and TRBJ2-1; 12 bases map to TRBD1. The CDR3 extends over 15 amino acids. Germline trimming cut 6 bases from V and 7 bases from J; bases unmatched to any gene: 7. The V gene's germline CDR1 is ENHRY and CDR2 SYGVKD. The CDR3 DNA reads TGTGCCATCAGGGGACAGGGGGCGAAGGTAAATGAGCAGTTCTTC. Translated: CAIRGQGAKVNEQFF.

About this clonotype: The junction departs from germline at one end; a sequencing error may be responsible. The chain links TRBV30 to TRBJ1-5; the D is unclear. Germline CDR1 reads GTSNPN; CDR2 reads SVGIG (reference sequence). The CDR3 consists of 13 residues. CDR3 sequence: CAWRSYSYQPQHF. DNA of the CDR3: TGTGCCTGGAGGTCATATAGCTATCAGCCCCAGCATTTT.

The chain has TRBV6-2 or TRBV6-3 and TRBJ2-5, with D possibly being TRBD1 (5 bases). Trimming shortened V by 8 bases and J by 4 bases, and 11 bases separated the two germline ends. The CDR3 length is 12 residues. Germline V gene data show CDR1 as MNHEY and CDR2 as SVGEGT. In DNA form, the CDR3 reads TGTGCCAGCGGGGCGGACGGAGAGACCCAGTACTTC. Its translation is CASGADGETQYF.